This T cell receptor (beta chain) came from a study of response to subunit inactivated influenza vaccine (dated by TCRdb to 2017 to 2018). Background for the entire study: The study used deep quantitative T cell receptor repertoire profiling to track responses to a trivalent subunit inactivated influenza vaccine. On the study overall, not on this receptor specifically: According to the authors, only a limited number of new T cells may be recruited by each seasonal influenza vaccination.

Worth noting for this clonotype: Its antigen target is currently unknown. Base qualities were left out, and no much larger clone turns up one base away.

Library prep was done by RT-PCR. The sample was run on an Illumina HiSeq 2500. TCRdb's own reprocessing of the public reads used fastp at Q25 and MiXCR and kept productive beta chains. Rows are unified per CDR3 protein, each entry keeping the most common DNA and genes. Across this sample there are roughly 630,000 distinct CDR3 sequences, with 12% to 15% seen only once. Of the sample, about 7.6% is held by the ten largest clones. The sequencing used PBMCs from blood, collected 14 days before vaccination. The TCR sequence derives from a man in his fifties who received an inactivated influenza vaccine. Donor details come from another sample of the same person, matched by shared clones.

For the CDR3, the sequence is CASSYSKNYGYTF. The DNA is TGTGCCAGCAGTTACTCGAAAAATTATGGCTACACCTTC. The chain uses TRBV6-5 and TRBJ1-2; no D segment can be confidently identified. The V end loses 0 bases and the J end loses 5 bases, and a stretch of 7 bases separates them. CDR3 length: 13 amino acids, cysteine to phenylalanine. Only the CDR3 region is kept as DNA, spanning 39 bases read in frame from base 1. Reading the germline V gene gives CDR1 MNHEY and CDR2 SVGAGI.